The clone carrying this TCR beta chain has a count of ten or more. The target antigen is unknown. The data derive from a study of early T cells in non-severe SARS-CoV-2 infection. About the research overall: Bulk RNA from unsorted whole blood was sequenced; chains were unpaired. General study points: VDJdb-based annotation leaned toward anti-spike CD8 responses and missed private and CD4 specificities.

Individual cDNA molecules carried attached unique molecular identifiers. MiXCR, applied by TCRdb to the 5' RACE reads, yields one record per CDR3 protein. The sample includes about 60,000 distinct CDR3 sequences, roughly an eighth of them seen just once. V was pared by 0 bases and J by 2 bases, with 14 bases between. The CDR3 runs to 15 residues. Per the germline V gene, CDR1 is GTSNPN and CDR2 is SVGIG (reference sequence). Sequencing input: whole blood. The clonotype comes from an adult who was a healthcare worker with PCR-confirmed SARS-CoV-2 infection or an uninfected control (not recorded which). This chain links TRBV30 with TRBJ2-7; D is unresolved. DNA of the CDR3: TGTGCCTGGAGTGTACTGCGCTTACCTACCTACGAGCAGTACTTC. It specifies CAWSVLRLPTYEQYF.